This TCR beta chain was profiled in a study of shared clonotypes between healthy human individuals (dated by TCRdb to 2019 to 2021). Regarding the study in general: Two women and three men aged 18 to 49 years were included in the cohort. For each donor, CD4 naive and CD4 memory were each run on three plates, CD8 naive on two plates, and CD8 memory on one plate. The study deeply sequenced blood TCR repertoires of several healthy adults to estimate repertoire size and the extent of clonotype sharing between individuals. To increase sequencing depth and limit assay-specific biases, TCR repertoire library preparation and sequencing were carried out by different laboratories using diverse techniques. Per donor, leukapheresis produced somewhere between about 0.94 and 9.5 billion PBMCs. Points the paper makes about the study in general: Incomplete sequencing was indicated by rarefaction of sorted-subset datasets, despite the large sequencing depth. Estimated clonotype richness was generally larger for naive than for memory subsets. Roughly 5.2% of naive CD4, 3.5% of naive CD8, approximately 2% of memory CD4, and more than 0.35% of memory CD8 clonotypes were shared across a few donors. Higher generation probabilities were observed for clonotypes shared by all four sorted-subset donors than for non-shared clonotypes. Sampling was restricted to blood, and TCR repertoires in tissue are likely to differ from TCR repertoires in blood. Pairwise subsampling led to the expectation that sequencing depth would affect the degree of clonotype sharing among donors. Because the study included only a small number of donors, the genetic and exposure-history diversity represented was limited.

TCR CDR3 regions were amplified from genomic DNA by multiplex PCR using the deep immunoSEQ assay. Extracted genomic DNA from each cell subset was distributed evenly across all wells of several immunoSEQ 96-well plates, and each plate was treated as a replicate. Each replicate PCR for sorted subsets received around 200 ng genomic DNA, equal to roughly 33,000 T cell genomes. The purified libraries were quantified using a Qubit 3.0 fluorometer, sized with a Bioanalyzer 2100, and then quantified again using the KAPA Library Quantification kit. Each immunoSEQ 96-well plate was sequenced on its own single-read 150-cycle Illumina NextSeq 550 flow cell. The study's processing was this. Because the immunoSEQ output included only junctional sequences and no quality scores, the filtering could not be the same as the filtering used for full-length reads. Sequences were annotated with PyIR, a Python wrapper for IgBLAST v1.9, and V/J genes and CDR3 were assigned using IMGT germline references. Reads were filtered out if the reads had weak V/J assignments (E-value above 1e-6), no CDR3, stop codons, out-of-frame junctions, or ambiguous translated residues. A V3J clonotype was defined by an identical inferred V gene, J gene, and CDR3 amino acid sequence. Percentage overlap between repertoires was computed as shared unique clonotypes divided by the size of the smaller repertoire. RTK rarefaction, the Chao1 estimator, and Recon v2.1 estimates of unobserved clonotypes were used to assess repertoire richness. Generation probabilities were computed with OLGA for all TCRbeta clonotypes obtained by the gDNA method from a handful of donors. In TCRdb, the immuneACCESS table is reduced to in-frame sequences with V and J assigned. These tables do not hold every clone; where another copy was compared, an unresolved V gene accounts for under half, and the others remain unexplained. The D gene and trimming were derived from the DNA, and the V and J assignments and clone size from that table. The sample records roughly 1,500,000 clones, 98% of which are singletons. The ten largest clones add up to 0.4% to 0.45% of the sample.

About this clone itself: Its specific antigen is unknown. No qualities accompany the bases; no much larger clone lies one base away.

The donors were healthy, HIV-negative adults with no recently reported acute infections or vaccinations. Every donor was a Caucasian adult living in Nashville, Tennessee, USA. CD4+ T cells were enriched by magnetic negative selection, after which naive cells were positively selected on CD45RA and the negative fraction was taken as the memory subset. Blood was collected by leukapheresis, and PBMCs were isolated by Ficoll-Histopaque density gradient centrifugation and then cryopreserved in liquid nitrogen vapor phase. Analytical flow cytometry was used to check the purity and quantity of each magnetically sorted T cell population. Genomic DNA was isolated from every sorted fraction and measured by UV absorbance on a Nanodrop 2000c. The CDR3 measures 14 amino acids from cysteine to phenylalanine. Only CDR3 DNA remains: 42 bases, in frame from the first base. V loses 7 bases at its end and J loses 8 bases; junction bases beyond the gene matches: 5. The germline V gene (reference sequence) provides CDR1 LNHDA and CDR2 SQIVND.

Rearrangement joined TRBV19 to TRBJ2-1, and TRBD2 matches 13 of the central bases. Sequenced input: naive CD4+ T cells sorted from blood. Interpreted using the paper, the cell subset or site label stands for: CD45RA+ positively selected. The sequence was obtained from a man aged 25-40 years in good health. The DNA reads as follows: TGTGCCAGTACTCGGACTAGCGGGAGTTATGAGCAGTTCTTC. This gives the protein CASTRTSGSYEQFF.